Following are 28 T cell receptor beta chains from one sample sequenced in a study of CD8+ T cells in alopecia areata. Sequencing used cDNA as its template, made by extracting RNA and reverse transcribing it. The table came from immunoSEQ multiplex PCR; TCRdb's copy has only in-frame clones and leaves some out. Of some 200,000 clones in the sample, 40% to 55% are singletons; the top ten hold approximately 2.4%. Treatment given: oral pan-JAK inhibitor, 5-10 mg twice daily. The material was CD4+ T cells sorted from blood, obtained at approximately week 36, from a patient treated with tofacitinib. The receptors derive from a human donor with alopecia areata.

The chain carries TRBV27 and TRBJ1-5; D gene uncertain. The germline gives CDR1 MNHEY, CDR2 SMNVEV (reference sequence). Between the trimmed V and J ends, which lost 0 bases and 4 bases, there was a span of 10 bases. The CDR3 spans 15 residues. The CDR3 coding sequence is TGTGCCAGCAGTTTATCGGGGTCTCGAAATCAGCCCCAGCATTTT. Protein sequence: CASSLSGSRNQPQHF.

In this sample, this clone turned up a few times. The chain recombines TRBV7-2 with TRBJ1-5, with 8 bases matching TRBD1. V trimming: 5 bases; J trimming: 0 bases; junction bases outside the gene matches: 9. The CDR3 is 17 residues long. Germline CDR1 is SGHTA and CDR2 is FQGNSA. This chain's CDR3 is CASSLSGTGYSNQPQHF. The CDR3 DNA is TGTGCCAGCAGCCTGTCCGGGACAGGATATAGCAATCAGCCCCAGCATTTT.

This clone appeared a few times. The chain couples TRBV29-1 to TRBJ2-1, with D perhaps matching TRBD2 (6 bases). The CDR3 is 16 residues long. The V end lost 2 bases, the J end lost 7 bases, and 21 bases lay between the germline ends. Germline V gives CDR1 SQVTM, CDR2 ANQGSEA. CDR3 residues: CSVEYVGRLAWNEQFF. CDR3 coding DNA: TGCAGCGTTGAATATGTAGGGAGGTTAGCATGGAATGAGCAGTTCTTC.

The V and J genes are TRBV5-4 and TRBJ1-1; D call uncertain. The germline V gene encodes CDR1 SGHNT and CDR2 YYREEE (reference sequence). The CDR3 length is 13 residues. Deletions cut 4 bases from V and 0 bases from J, with 7 bases between. Written as DNA, the CDR3 is TGTGCCAGCAGCCAAAATATGAACACTGAAGCTTTCTTT. Protein sequence: CASSQNMNTEAFF.

This clone was seen only a few times. The chain uses TRBV14 and TRBJ2-1; D unclear. This CDR3 is 12 amino acids long. Germline CDR1 SGHDN, CDR2 FVKESK. V lost 1 base and J lost 3, with 1 base in between. CDR3 nucleotide sequence: TGTGCCAGCAGCCAAGGCTACAATGAGCAGTTCTTC. Protein product: CASSQGYNEQFF.

The chain uses TRBV4-1 and TRBJ1-5; D gene ambiguous. From germline, CDR1 is MGHRA and CDR2 YSYEKL. The CDR3 consists of 15 residues. V was shortened by 0 bases and J by 6 bases, with 12 bases between the two germline ends. Here the CDR3 DNA reads TGCGCCAGCAGCCAAGATCAGGCGGGAGGTCAGCCCCAGCATTTT. As protein: CASSQDQAGGQPQHF.

This clone was seen a few times. This chain joins TRBV11-1 and TRBJ2-1; D gene ambiguous. This CDR3 has 15 residues. Germline CDR1 is SGHAT and CDR2 is FQDESV (reference sequence). V gave up 1 base and J gave up 8 bases, with 15 bases separating them. The CDR3, as DNA: TGTGCCAGCAGCTTAGTAGGATTGGCACGGGATGAGCAGTTCTTC. It encodes CASSLVGLARDEQFF.

The V gene is TRBV7-9, the J gene TRBJ1-4, with TRBD1 matching over 8 bases. V trimming: 3 bases; J trimming: 2 bases; junction bases outside the gene matches: 5. This CDR3 is built from 16 residues. Germline V gene data show CDR1 as SEHNR and CDR2 as FQNEAQ (reference sequence). CDR3 DNA sequence: TGTGCCAGCAGCTTTACAGGGGGTGCGACTAATGAAAAACTGTTTTTT. Protein: CASSFTGGATNEKLFF.

The V and J genes are TRBV29-1 and TRBJ2-1, with 7 bases identical to TRBD2. V shed 3 bases, J shed 8 bases, and the junction held 1 base outside the gene matches. Germline V gives CDR1 SQVTM, CDR2 ANQGSEA. The CDR3 has 11 amino acids. Here the CDR3 DNA reads TGCAGCGTTGAGGCGGGGGATGAGCAGTTCTTC. Its translation: CSVEAGDEQFF.

Regarding this clone: The sample has other DNA sequences that encode this CDR3 too. This chain connects TRBV7-2 to TRBJ2-1; TRBD2 is a possible D gene (5 bases). Trimming removed 2 bases at V and 7 bases at J, with 9 bases between. Germline V gene lookup returns CDR1 SGHTA and CDR2 FQGNSA. The CDR3 covers 13 residues. The CDR3 loop is CASSLSRGNEQFF. Written as DNA, the CDR3 is TGTGCCAGCAGCTTAAGCAGAGGGAATGAGCAGTTCTTC.

In regard to this clone: This same CDR3 is encoded by further DNA sequences in the sample. Written as DNA, the CDR3 is TGTGCCAGCACCGGACTAGAAGAGACCCAGTACTTC. Translating gives CASTGLEETQYF. The J gene is TRBJ2-5, the V gene TRBV2; 7 bases map to TRBD2. J gave up 3 bases and V 7 bases, and 2 bases lay outside the gene matches. Germline lookup yields CDR1 SNHLY and CDR2 FYNNEI. The CDR3 consists of 12 residues.

The chain is built from TRBV19 and TRBJ2-4; 7 bases line up with TRBD2. Losses at the gene ends were 4 bases for V and 3 bases for J; bases not matched to a gene: 0. The CDR3 loop spans 13 amino acids. Germline V gene data show CDR1 as LNHDA and CDR2 as SQIVND (reference sequence). The CDR3 bases are TGTGCCAGTAGTACTAGCGGCAAAAACATTCAGTACTTC. This gives the protein CASSTSGKNIQYF.

V gene TRBV20-1 combines with J gene TRBJ1-2; D is ambiguous. V was pared by 2 bases and J by 0 bases, with 1 base between. This CDR3 has 11 amino acids. Per the germline V gene, CDR1 is DFQATT and CDR2 is SNEGSKA (reference sequence). The CDR3 coding sequence is TGCAGTGCTAGAACTAACTATGGCTACACCTTC. Translated, it gives CSARTNYGYTF.

The sample holds a few counts of this clone. This chain links TRBV9 with TRBJ2-5, with D unclear. This CDR3 is built from 14 residues. Per the germline V gene, CDR1 is SGDLS and CDR2 is YYNGEE. Trimming pared 0 bases from V and 4 bases from J, leaving 10 bases between. This CDR3 is CASSVGLFPETQYF. Written as DNA, the CDR3 is TGTGCCAGCAGCGTAGGTCTGTTCCCAGAGACCCAGTACTTC.

V and J are TRBV30 and TRBJ2-1, with D perhaps TRBD1 (6 bases). CDR3 length: 13 residues. Trimming left V 3 bases short and J 7 bases short, with 13 bases between. CDR1 and CDR2 from the germline V gene are GTSNPN and SVGIG (reference sequence). The CDR3 sequence: CAWSGTFSNEQFF. As DNA, the CDR3 is TGTGCCTGGAGCGGGACATTTTCAAATGAGCAGTTCTTC. Based on the CDR3 plus reference TRBV30 and TRBJ2-1, the full variable domain is SQTIHQWPATLVQPVGSPLSLECTVEGTSNPNLYWYRQAAGRGLQLLFYSVGIGQISSEVPQNLSASRPQDRQFILSSKKLLLSDSGFYLCAWSGTFSNEQFFGPGTRLTVL.

This clone appeared a few times. The chain employs TRBV6-5 and TRBJ2-5; D may be TRBD2 (5 bases). The V gene's germline CDR1 is MNHEY and CDR2 SVGAGI. The CDR3 length is 12 residues. Trimming shortened V by 5 bases and J by 5 bases, and 9 bases separated the two germline ends. The CDR3 nucleotides read TGTGCCAGCAGTCAATCGGGGGAGACCCAGTACTTC. The encoded protein is CASSQSGETQYF.

This clone occurred a few times. The junction departs from germline at one end; a sequencing error may be responsible. The V gene is TRBV11-3, the J gene TRBJ2-7; 10 bases align to TRBD1. The CDR3 spans 14 residues. Looked up from germline, CDR1 is SGHNT and CDR2 is YENEEA. CDR3 region: CASSLIGPGQGKRF. CDR3 DNA sequence: TGTGCCAGCAGCTTAATCGGACCGGGACAGGGGAAGAGATTC.

V is TRBV28 and J is TRBJ2-7, with no clear D. CDR1 MDHEN and CDR2 SYDVKM come from the germline V gene. Trimming cost V 7 bases and J 0 bases, with 16 bases left between them. The CDR3 extends over 15 amino acids. The CDR3 DNA follows: TGTGCCAGCACAGTGACACCGAGGAGCTCCTACGAGCAGTACTTC. The encoded protein is CASTVTPRSSYEQYF. Full variable domain (outside the CDR3, taken from reference TRBV28 and TRBJ2-7): DVKVTQSSRYLVKRTGEKVFLECVQDMDHENMFWYRQDPGLGLRLIYFSYDVKMKEKGDIPEGYSVSREKKERFSLILESASTNQTSMYLCASTVTPRSSYEQYFGPGTRLTVT.

V is TRBV4-1 and J is TRBJ2-7; TRBD2 matches 9 bases. The CDR3 is made up of 17 amino acids. V gave up 4 bases and J gave up 0 bases; unmatched junction bases: 10. Germline assignment: CDR1 MGHRA and CDR2 YSYEKL. The CDR3 is CASSLTAGGLISYEQYF. The CDR3 coding sequence is TGCGCCAGCAGCCTTACGGCGGGAGGGCTGATCTCCTACGAGCAGTACTTC.

The V and J genes are TRBV29-1 and TRBJ2-3; D possibly corresponds to TRBD2 (5 bases). The CDR3 runs 15 residues. Germline CDR1 and CDR2: SQVTM and ANQGSEA. V lost 2 bases and J 0 bases, leaving 12 bases between the germline ends. This chain's CDR3 is CSVENGVGSTDTQYF. Written as DNA, the CDR3 is TGCAGCGTTGAAAACGGGGTCGGCAGCACAGATACGCAGTATTTT.

The chain carries TRBV4-1 and TRBJ1-2; D is possibly TRBD1 (5 bases). V lost 4 bases and J 4 bases, leaving 16 bases between the germline ends. CDR1 MGHRA and CDR2 YSYEKL come from the germline V gene. The CDR3 length is 15 residues. CDR3 sequence: CASSPGPGEVYGYTF. In DNA form, the CDR3 reads TGCGCCAGCAGCCCCGGCCCGGGGGAGGTCTATGGCTACACCTTC.

This clone was picked up a small number of times. The chain is built from TRBV19 and TRBJ1-1, with a tentative D call TRBD1 (6 bases). Germline V gene data show CDR1 as LNHDA and CDR2 as SQIVND (reference sequence). The CDR3 has 14 residues. Between the trimmed V and J ends, which lost 3 bases and 0 bases, there was a span of 8 bases. The CDR3, as DNA: TGTGCCAGTAGTATGGACAGATTGAACACTGAAGCTTTCTTT. It specifies CASSMDRLNTEAFF.

The chain combines TRBV6-1 with TRBJ2-7; no clear D. The CDR3 covers 11 residues. The V and J ends lost 3 bases and 13 bases respectively, with 13 bases between them. Germline V gives CDR1 MNHNS, CDR2 SASEGT. CDR3 nucleotides: TGTGCCAGCAGTGAGACGCGGACGGAATACTTC. Translated: CASSETRTEYF.

This clone has more than one count but fewer than ten. This sequence joins TRBV29-1 and TRBJ2-1, with 11 bases matching TRBD2. V shed 4 bases and J 9 bases; nucleotides not matched to a gene: 5. CDR1 SQVTM and CDR2 ANQGSEA come from the germline V gene. The CDR3 covers 13 residues. In DNA, the CDR3 is TGCAGCGTTGTTAGCGGGAGGGCTACTGAGCAGTTCTTC. Its translation: CSVVSGRATEQFF.

The chain couples TRBV5-1 to TRBJ2-2; TRBD2 matches at 8 bases. CDR1 is SGHRS and CDR2 is YFSETQ in the germline V gene. V gave up 7 bases and J gave up 2 bases; unmatched junction bases: 7. This CDR3 is built from 15 residues. CDR3 protein: CASGGTSGNTGELFF. The CDR3 bases are TGCGCCAGCGGGGGCACTAGCGGAAACACCGGGGAGCTGTTTTTT.

This sequence joins TRBV10-3 and TRBJ2-3; no definite D call. The CDR3 has 11 residues. V gave up 3 bases and J gave up 4 bases, with 2 bases separating them. CDR1 is ENHRY and CDR2 is SYGVKD in the germline V gene. Written as DNA, the CDR3 is TGTGCCATCAGTGACCCAGATACGCAGTATTTT. Translating gives CAISDPDTQYF.

This chain joins TRBV7-2 and TRBJ2-4; either TRBD1 or TRBD2 may fit D (5 bases each). Germline V CDR1 and CDR2: SGHTA, FQGNSA. V was cut by 4 bases and J by 6 bases, with 13 bases left in between. The length of the CDR3 is 14 residues. The CDR3 DNA is TGTGCCAGCAGCTCCACTGGGGGTCCAAACATTCAGTACTTC. Its protein product is CASSSTGGPNIQYF.

This clone appeared a few times. This chain connects TRBV4-1 to TRBJ2-5; TRBD2 matches at 15 bases. Trimming took 5 bases from V and 5 from J; bases not matched to a gene: 9. The germline gives CDR1 MGHRA, CDR2 YSYEKL. The CDR3 consists of 17 residues. The CDR3 DNA is TGCGCCAGCAGCTCAATGGGACTAGCGGGAGGTAGGGAGACCCAGTACTTC. Translated, it gives CASSSMGLAGGRETQYF.